Below are 23 T cell receptor beta chains sequenced from a single sample in a study of blood T cells in healthy people across ages. With a J-beta primer mix and a sample-barcoded 5' primer, a second PCR ran 7 to 11 cycles. TCRdb re-called the 5' RACE reads through MiXCR, storing one row per CDR3 protein. This table has about 1.6 million distinct CDR3 sequences, 30% to 40% appearing once. Material for sequencing was blood. These TCRs come from a woman aged 30 to 39 in good health.

The rearrangement links TRBV6-1 to TRBJ2-1; the D gene is possibly TRBD1 (6 bases). The germline V gene encodes CDR1 MNHNS and CDR2 SASEGT. The CDR3 is 16 amino acids. Trimming took off 6 bases at V and 0 bases at J, with 15 bases between the two ends. The CDR3 sequence is CASRTLRGSSYNEQFF. DNA for the CDR3: TGTGCCAGCAGAACTCTGAGGGGGAGCTCCTACAATGAGCAGTTCTTC.

The CDR3 loop reads CASSQAPTGGERNYGYTF. In DNA form, the CDR3 reads TGCGCCAGCAGCCAAGCTCCGACAGGGGGTGAGAGGAACTATGGCTACACCTTC. The chain is built from TRBV4-1 and TRBJ1-2; the match to TRBD1 covers 9 bases. V shed 1 base, J shed 2 bases, and the junction held 11 bases outside the gene matches. This CDR3 has 18 residues. Germline CDR1 is MGHRA and CDR2 is YSYEKL.

This clonotype appeared many times. V usage is TRBV20-1 and J usage is TRBJ2-5; 7 bases map to TRBD2. The trim removed 6 bases at V and 5 bases at J, leaving 18 bases unmatched. Germline loops: CDR1 DFQATT, CDR2 SNEGSKA (reference sequence). The CDR3 sequence is 16 residues long. CDR3 region: CSASESSGAHAETQYF. DNA of the CDR3: TGCAGTGCCAGTGAGTCCAGCGGGGCCCATGCGGAGACCCAGTACTTC.

This clonotype was observed a few times. The chain employs TRBV11-2 and TRBJ2-5, with D possibly being TRBD1 (6 bases). The CDR3 totals 14 residues. V lost 5 bases and J lost 3, with 13 bases in between. Germline V CDR1 and CDR2: SGHAT, FQNNGV. CDR3 nucleotides: TGTGCCAGCAGCACCCGGACAGTCGAAGAGACCCAGTACTTC. This translates into CASSTRTVEETQYF. Looking up the rest from reference TRBV11-2 and TRBJ2-5 gives the full variable domain: EAGVAQSPRYKIIEKRQSVAFWCNPISGHATLYWYQQILGQGPKLLIQFQNNGVVDDSQLPKDRFSAERLKGVDSTLKIQPAKLEDSAVYLCASSTRTVEETQYFGPGTRLLVL.

This clonotype was observed many times. CDR3 protein: CASSFGPDGTAPYEQYF. The CDR3, as DNA: TGTGCCAGCAGCTTTGGCCCGGACGGGACCGCCCCCTACGAGCAGTACTTC. V is TRBV7-2 and J is TRBJ2-7, with D tentatively TRBD1 or TRBD2 (5 bases each). This CDR3 is 17 amino acids long. V was trimmed by 3 bases and J by 2 bases, leaving 20 bases between them. Germline CDR1 and CDR2: SGHTA and FQGNSA.

CDR3 region: CASSYRQNNEQFF. Here the CDR3 DNA reads TGTGCCAGCAGCTACCGACAGAACAATGAGCAGTTCTTC. The gene calls are TRBV9 and TRBJ2-1; a weak D match, TRBD1 (5 bases). V was cut by 4 bases and J by 5 bases, with 10 bases left in between. In germline, CDR1 is SGDLS, CDR2 YYNGEE. The CDR3 is 13 residues long.

This clonotype came up once. V is TRBV15 and J is TRBJ1-1; 9 nucleotides agree with TRBD1. The V segment lost 3 bases and the J segment 5 bases; nucleotides outside the gene matches: 7. This CDR3 has 15 amino acids. CDR1 is LNHNV and CDR2 is YYDKDF in the germline V gene (reference sequence). CDR3 residues: CATSSEQGARTEAFF. CDR3 nucleotide sequence: TGTGCCACCAGCAGTGAACAGGGGGCGAGGACTGAAGCTTTCTTT.

For this clonotype: Sequence at one end of the junction differs from germline and may be a read error. The CDR3 loop reads CASRLFGTSGNNEQFF. DNA of the CDR3: TGTGCCAGCAGATTATTCGGGACTAGCGGGAATAATGAGCAGTTCTTC. This chain links TRBV28 with TRBJ2-1; TRBD2 matches 13 bases. Germline loops: CDR1 MDHEN, CDR2 SYDVKM. The length of the CDR3 is 16 residues.

The chain carries TRBV18 and TRBJ1-6, with D possibly TRBD1 on 5 matching bases. The CDR3 is 15 amino acids. Germline CDR1 is KGHSH and CDR2 is LQKENI. Trimming shortened V by 3 bases and J by 11 bases, and 17 bases separated the two germline ends. The CDR3 loop reads CASSPEGMGNPPLHF. The CDR3 DNA reads as TGTGCCAGCTCACCCGAGGGGATGGGGAATCCACCCCTCCACTTT.

This clonotype showed up just a few times. This chain links TRBV28 with TRBJ2-7; 8 nucleotides agree with TRBD2. V shed 3 bases, J shed 5 bases, and the junction held 9 bases outside the gene matches. The CDR3 runs to 15 residues. CDR1 and CDR2 from the germline V gene are MDHEN and SYDVKM. The CDR3 sequence is CASSFGRARFNEQYF. As DNA, the CDR3 is TGTGCCAGCAGTTTCGGGAGGGCCCGGTTTAACGAGCAGTACTTC.

The chain uses TRBV14 and TRBJ2-5, with 8 bases fitting TRBD2. The CDR3 totals 17 residues. Unmatched junction bases numbered 8, after V lost 0 bases and J lost 2 bases. Germline loops: CDR1 SGHDN, CDR2 FVKESK. The DNA for the CDR3 is TGTGCCAGCAGCCAAGATGCGGGCGGGGGGCCTCAAGAGACCCAGTACTTC. It specifies CASSQDAGGGPQETQYF.

A word on this clonotype: One end of the junction varies from germline; a read error may be responsible. The CDR3 sequence: CTSSLSGVSTDTQYF. In DNA form, the CDR3 reads TGCACCAGCAGCTTGAGCGGCGTTTCCACAGATACGCAGTATTTT. The V and J genes are TRBV5-1 and TRBJ2-3; a possible D gene is TRBD2 (5 bases). The CDR3 loop spans 15 amino acids. Looked up from germline, CDR1 is SGHRS and CDR2 is YFSETQ.

This sequence joins TRBV10-3 and TRBJ2-3, with 11 bases fitting TRBD2. From germline, CDR1 is ENHRY and CDR2 SYGVKD. The junction had 7 bases not matched to a gene; V was cut back by 6 bases and J by 2 bases. The CDR3 sequence is 16 residues long. As DNA, the CDR3 is TGTGCCATCAGATCTAGCGGGGGGCAATACACAGATACGCAGTATTTT. This encodes CAIRSSGGQYTDTQYF.

This chain joins TRBV9 and TRBJ2-2; D is ambiguous. The CDR3 spans 13 residues. V lost 0 bases to trimming and J lost 8 bases, with 8 bases between them. Germline lookup yields CDR1 SGDLS and CDR2 YYNGEE. CDR3 bases: TGTGCCAGCAGCGTAGACCAATTAGGGGAGCTGTTTTTT. Amino acids: CASSVDQLGELFF.

In this sample, this clonotype turned up a few times. This sequence joins TRBV2 and TRBJ2-5; no firm D call. CDR3 length equals 11 residues. In germline, CDR1 is SNHLY, CDR2 FYNNEI. The V end was cut by 7 bases, the J end by 5 bases, with 8 bases between. CDR3 region: CASNSWETQYF. The CDR3 DNA follows: TGTGCCAGCAATTCCTGGGAGACCCAGTACTTC.

V gene TRBV6-5 combines with J gene TRBJ2-5; TRBD2 agrees at 10 bases. V lost 2 bases, J lost 1 base, and 1 base stayed unmatched. Per the germline V gene, CDR1 is MNHEY and CDR2 is SVGAGI. The CDR3 is 15 residues long. In DNA form, the CDR3 reads TGTGCCAGCAGTTACGTAGCGGGGGGCCAAGAGACCCAGTACTTC. It specifies CASSYVAGGQETQYF.

In its sample, this clonotype was seen many times. This sequence joins TRBV29-1 and TRBJ2-1; D might be TRBD2 (5 bases). CDR1 and CDR2 (germline): SQVTM, ANQGSEA. This CDR3 is 14 amino acids long. With 4 bases removed from V and 2 bases from J, the gap between germline ends came to 12 bases. The CDR3 reads CSVAAEAPYNEQFF. The DNA of the CDR3 is TGCAGCGTTGCTGCGGAGGCGCCCTACAATGAGCAGTTCTTC.

This clonotype was detected a few times. This rearrangement joins TRBV20-1 to TRBJ2-5; TRBD2 matches at 7 bases. The J call is doubtful: the DNA matches TRBJ2-7 better. CDR1 and CDR2 from the germline V gene are DFQATT and SNEGSKA (reference sequence). This CDR3 has 13 residues. The CDR3 bases are TGCAGTGCTAGAGTACCACTAGCGAACGAGCAGTACTTC. This codes for CSARVPLANEQYF.

The J gene is TRBJ2-7, the V gene TRBV10-3; TRBD2 matches 7 bases. This CDR3 is 16 amino acids long. Germline V lookup: CDR1 ENHRY, CDR2 SYGVKD. V shed 4 bases, J shed 7 bases, and the junction held 16 bases outside the gene matches. The CDR3 nucleotides are TGTGCCATCAGTGCCCGGGACTACACTGGGAGAAATGAGCAGTACTTC. Protein: CAISARDYTGRNEQYF.

The V and J genes are TRBV20-1 and TRBJ1-1; no firm D call. From germline, CDR1 is DFQATT and CDR2 SNEGSKA (reference sequence). The CDR3 consists of 12 residues. Between the trimmed V and J ends, which lost 8 bases and 7 bases, there was a span of 17 bases. The CDR3 loop is CSPGSGKSEAFF. The CDR3 region has the DNA TGCAGTCCCGGTTCGGGGAAGAGTGAAGCTTTCTTT.

The rearrangement uses TRBV21-1 and TRBJ2-7; the DNA was not compared with TRBD2, the D call given in the table. TRBV21-1 is marked as a pseudogene. This CDR3 is 16 amino acids long. This chain's CDR3 is CASSSGLAGLYDEQYF. CDR3 DNA sequence: TGTGCCAGCAGCAGTGGACTAGCGGGACTTTATGACGAGCAGTACTTC.

This chain joins TRBV5-1 and TRBJ2-3, with 8 nucleotides matching TRBD2. Germline loops: CDR1 SGHRS, CDR2 YFSETQ. This CDR3 has 16 amino acids. J lost 4 bases, V lost 4 bases, and 11 bases had no gene match. CDR3 in amino acids: CASSELGGGRADTQYF. The CDR3 nucleotides read TGCGCCAGCAGCGAACTAGGCGGGGGGCGGGCAGATACGCAGTATTTT. Full variable domain (missing parts from reference TRBV5-1 and TRBJ2-3): KAGVTQTPRYLIKTRGQQVTLSCSPISGHRSVSWYQQTPGQGLQFLFEYFSETQRNKGNFPGRFSGRQFSNSRSEMNVSTLELGDSALYLCASSELGGGRADTQYFGPGTRLTVL.

This rearrangement joins TRBV6-6 to TRBJ2-1; 10 bases fit TRBD1. The CDR3 extends over 14 amino acids. Germline assignment: CDR1 MNHNY and CDR2 SVGAGI (reference sequence). The ends lost 10 bases at V and 4 bases at J; junction bases unmatched: 7. CDR3 loop: CAIRGTGAYNEQFF. CDR3 coding DNA: TGTGCCATCAGAGGGACAGGGGCATACAATGAGCAGTTCTTC.